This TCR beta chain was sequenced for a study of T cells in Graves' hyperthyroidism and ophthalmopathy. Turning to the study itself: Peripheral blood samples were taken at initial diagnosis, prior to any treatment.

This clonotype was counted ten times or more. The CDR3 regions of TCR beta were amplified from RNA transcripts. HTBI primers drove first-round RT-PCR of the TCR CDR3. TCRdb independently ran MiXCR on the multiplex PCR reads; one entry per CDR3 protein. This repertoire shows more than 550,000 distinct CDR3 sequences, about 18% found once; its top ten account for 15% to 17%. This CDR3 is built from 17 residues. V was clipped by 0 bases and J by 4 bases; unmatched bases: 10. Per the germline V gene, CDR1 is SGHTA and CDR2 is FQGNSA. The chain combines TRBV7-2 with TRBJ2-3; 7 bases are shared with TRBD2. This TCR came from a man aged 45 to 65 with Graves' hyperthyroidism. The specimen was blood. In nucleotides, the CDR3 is TGTGCCAGCAGCTTAGCGTTTGGCGGGAGCTGGGCAGATACGCAGTATTTT. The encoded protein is CASSLAFGGSWADTQYF.